Below, 4 T cell receptor beta chains from the same sample are listed, as sequenced in a study of CD8+ T cells in alopecia areata. Extracted RNA was reverse transcribed, and the resulting cDNA served as sequencing template. Libraries were prepared by immunoSEQ multiplex PCR; TCRdb keeps only in-frame clonotypes and omits some of them. This sample has roughly 100,000 clones, with around 86% found just once. The treatment denotes: oral pan-JAK inhibitor, 5-10 mg twice daily. This material consisted of CD8+ T cells sorted from blood, taken at approximately week 34, from a patient treated with tofacitinib. The receptors were sampled from a human donor with alopecia areata.

The chain uses TRBV11-2 and TRBJ2-7; TRBD2 is a possible D gene (6 bases). Deletions cut 2 bases from V and 1 base from J, with 9 bases between. CDR1 and CDR2 from the germline V gene are SGHAT and FQNNGV. The CDR3 runs 14 residues. The CDR3 DNA follows: TGTGCCAGCAGCTTATGGGGAGGTTCCTACGAGCAGTACTTC. It is translated as CASSLWGGSYEQYF.

The rearrangement uses TRBV30 and TRBJ1-4; 10 positions match TRBD1. Germline V gene sequence: CDR1 GTSNPN, CDR2 SVGIG (reference sequence). V lost 1 base to trimming and J lost 7 bases; unmatched junction nucleotides: 6. The CDR3 sequence is 15 residues long. The CDR3 DNA reads TGTGCCTGGAGTGCACCGGGACAGGGGTTTGAAAAACTGTTTTTT. Its translation is CAWSAPGQGFEKLFF.

This clone was observed once. The gene calls are TRBV27 and TRBJ2-6; unclear D gene. V was shortened by 0 bases and J by 0 bases, with 6 bases between the two germline ends. The CDR3 consists of 16 residues. Germline values: CDR1 MNHEY, CDR2 SMNVEV (reference sequence). The CDR3 DNA follows: TGTGCCAGCAGTTTATCGGGGTACTCTGGGGCCAACGTCCTGACTTTC. It codes for CASSLSGYSGANVLTF.

The rearrangement uses TRBV7-9 and TRBJ2-7; D remains ambiguous. The V and J ends lost 3 bases and 5 bases respectively, with 5 bases between them. Germline CDR1 is SEHNR and CDR2 is FQNEAQ (reference sequence). The CDR3 covers 11 residues. The CDR3, as DNA: TGTGCCAGCAGCTTTAGGGACGAGCAGTACTTC. This encodes CASSFRDEQYF.